The entry that follows covers one T cell receptor (beta chain) sequence. One end of the junction fails to match germline, which may point to a read error. Through a sample-barcoded 5' primer and a J-beta primer mix, a second PCR was run for roughly 6 to 11 cycles. TCRdb redid the calling of the 5' RACE reads with MiXCR, one entry per CDR3 protein. The data hold just over 1 million distinct CDR3 sequences, with over 35% observed a single time. This sample stems from a study of blood T cells in healthy people across ages. CDR3 length: 17 amino acids. The sample was blood. This chain uses TRBV12-3 or TRBV12-4 with TRBJ2-3, with 7 bases fitting TRBD1. This receptor was obtained from a woman aged 55-69 years in good health. CDR3 DNA sequence: TGTGCCGGCAGCCACCCGGACAGGCCCAGAATCACAGATACGCAGTATTTT. This gives the protein CAGSHPDRPRITDTQYF.